This is a list of T cell receptor beta chains from one sample in a study of OX40 agonist ivuxolimab in advanced cancers. Produced via immunoSEQ multiplex PCR; TCRdb's table is partial and in-frame only. The sample lists 98,000 or so clones; over 75% were seen once. The source was CD4+ or CD8+ T cells sorted from blood, collected in a trial of the OX40 agonist ivuxolimab. The receptor set was obtained from an adult with an advanced solid tumor such as melanoma, head and neck, liver or kidney cancer. The CDR3 runs from the conserved cysteine through the conserved F or W. The order of the fields is V gene, CDR3 length, CDR3 protein.

TRBV7-3	17	CASSLTGTSGSSYEQYF
TRBV6-1	12	CASRRTSNEQFF
TRBV28	17	CASSPSGGSGRTDTQYF
TRBV4-2	16	CASSLPPGGNTGELFF
TRBV6-1	17	CASSEPGLGGSGNTIYF
TRBV28	15	CASSLPLAASYEQYF
TRBV30	12	CAWSNSGNTIYF
TRBV14	15	CASSQDGSPNYGYTF
TRBV7-9	15	CASTSGTGSGGELFF
TRBV28	14	CASSPPQGGREQYF
TRBV6-6	15	CASSYSMGSQETQYF
TRBV5-5	14	CASSWDRGPYEQYF
TRBV6-1	15	CASSGPRGHGGELFF
TRBV10-1	14	CASSPASGTDTQYF
TRBV19	19	CASSITGLAGATGANVLTF
TRBV9	11	CASSFTDTQYF
TRBV27	13	CASSPLTPPEQYF
TRBV5-1	15	CASSLAGGTNEKLFF
TRBV28	13	CASRSGTLYGYTF
TRBV7-2	14	CASSLSSYNSPLHF
TRBV6-5	16	CASSYSGTLLGLQQFF
TRBV4-2	12	CASSQSRDEQYF
TRBV10-3	12	CAIRDYPYEQYF